The T cell receptor beta chain under discussion was sequenced for a study of spatial heterogeneity in lung cancer (dated by TCRdb to between 2019 and 2020). Regarding the research as a whole: More beta-chain than alpha-chain transcripts were consistently detected, likely reflecting higher beta-chain transcript abundance. TCR repertoire features were related to nonsynonymous mutation counts determined by whole-exome sequencing of tumor tissue. In the raw uncorrected reads, each unique combination of TCR and UMI appeared more than ten times on average. Both alpha and beta chains were TCR-sequenced in samples taken at surgery, namely 220 tumor regions, 62 to 65 matched nontumor lung samples and some 53 PBMC samples. The study quantitatively compared TCR alpha and beta repertoires across multiple tumor regions, matched nontumor lung and blood in non-small cell lung cancer. In tumor regions, TCR transcript counts showed a strong correlation with a T cell transcriptional module score from matched bulk RNA-seq. Study-wide conclusions, independent of this receptor: Additional single-cell paired TCR alpha and beta sequencing was considered necessary to confirm, at a functional level, the hypothesis that regional TCRs recognize regional mutations. Estimated TCR-seq coverage of tumor T cells was only about 6.5% for alpha chains and 13% for beta chains. Counts of ubiquitous and regional expanded TCRs were found to correlate with counts of ubiquitous and regional nonsynonymous mutations, respectively. The tumor nonsynonymous mutation count correlated with the number of expanded intratumoral alpha and beta TCRs.

For CDR1 and CDR2, the germline V gene lists SGHDT and YYEEEE. The CDR3, from cysteine to phenylalanine, totals 15 residues. The sequence is cut down to CDR3 DNA, 45 bases in frame from base 1. V drops 0 bases and J drops 1 base, leaving 10 bases in between. The receptor library was made with 5' RACE. The listed sequencing device is NextSeq 500. To allow correction of PCR and sequencing errors, the TCR library protocol tagged every TCR cDNA molecule with a unique molecular identifier. For the original study's pipeline: TCR identification, UMI-based error correction and CDR3 extraction were performed with Decombinator tools. TCRs above a frequency of 2 per 1,000, corresponding to the top 1% of the tumor frequency distribution, were defined as expanded. Expanded tumor TCRs were classed as regional if statistically deemed absent (corrected P<0.05) from at least one tumor region, otherwise ubiquitous. Each repertoire was subsampled 100 times to 5,000 TCRs, after which Renyi diversity was computed with the R vegan package. CDR3 similarity networks were built from amino acid triplet string-kernel similarity, with CDR3s being connected when pairwise similarity was above 0.82. TCRdb trimmed public reads at Q25 via fastp, called clones via MiXCR and kept in-frame beta chains. Rows are combined by CDR3 protein, so each entry shows the most common genes and DNA. Clone size and V and J calls follow TCRdb, not the original study. In all, the sample holds 8,000 to 10,000 distinct CDR3 sequences, and 6.3% of those were seen once. 10% of the sample is held by the ten biggest clonotypes.

The time point label on this specimen signifies: sample taken at primary tumor resection. Samples were obtained from approximately 72 patients with early-stage, untreated non-small cell lung cancer from the lung TRACERx cohort. Whole RNA extracted from tumor and nontumor lung tissue, or from cryopreserved PBMC samples, was used for TCR sequencing without cell sorting. Only patients for whom sufficient RNA was available from at least two tumor regions were selected for TCR sequencing. Before selection, tumor and adjacent nontumor lung specimens were reviewed by a lung pathologist. In its sample, this clonotype was seen many times. The antigen it binds to is not known. Base-call qualities are not available, and no considerably larger clone is one nucleotide away. Since it is a stray read in a library aimed at alpha chains, this beta chain has a size that is not meaningful.

Rearrangement joined TRBV5-6 to TRBJ1-1, with the D gene call left open. The receptor was derived from a male donor with early-stage non-small cell lung cancer. This material consisted of lung tumor tissue, taken at surgery. The CDR3 reads CASSLVAGSNTEAFF. The nucleotide sequence is TGTGCCAGCAGCTTGGTGGCGGGATCGAACACTGAAGCTTTCTTT.